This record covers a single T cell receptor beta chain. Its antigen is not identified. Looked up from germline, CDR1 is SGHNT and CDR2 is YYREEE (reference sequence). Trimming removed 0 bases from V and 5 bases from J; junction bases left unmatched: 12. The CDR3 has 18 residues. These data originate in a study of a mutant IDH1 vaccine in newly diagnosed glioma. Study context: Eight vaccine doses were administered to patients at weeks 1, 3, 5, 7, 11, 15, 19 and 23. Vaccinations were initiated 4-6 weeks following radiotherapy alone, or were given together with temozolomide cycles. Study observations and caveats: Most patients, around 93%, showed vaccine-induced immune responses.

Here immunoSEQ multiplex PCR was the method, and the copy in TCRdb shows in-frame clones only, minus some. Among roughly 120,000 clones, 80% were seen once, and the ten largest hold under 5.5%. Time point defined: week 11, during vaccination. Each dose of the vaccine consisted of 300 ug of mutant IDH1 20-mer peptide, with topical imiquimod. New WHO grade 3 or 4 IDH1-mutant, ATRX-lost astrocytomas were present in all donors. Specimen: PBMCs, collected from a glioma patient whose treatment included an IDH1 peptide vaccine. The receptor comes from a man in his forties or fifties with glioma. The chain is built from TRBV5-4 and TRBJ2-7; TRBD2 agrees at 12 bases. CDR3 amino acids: CASSLGILAGGAGHEQYF. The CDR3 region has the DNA TGTGCCAGCAGCTTGGGTATTCTAGCGGGGGGGGCCGGCCACGAGCAGTACTTC.